This T cell receptor beta chain was obtained from a study of CD8 T cells in Susac syndrome. The V gene's germline CDR1 is MGHRA and CDR2 YSYEKL. Trimming pared 4 bases from V and 5 bases from J, leaving 18 bases between. The CDR3 covers 15 residues. Reverse transcription of about 0.45 to 1 ug RNA was performed with random hexamers. TCRdb used MiXCR to reprocess the immunoSEQ multiplex PCR reads, holding one entry per CDR3 protein. The sample records almost 450,000 distinct CDR3 sequences, around 85% being singletons. Notes on this clonotype: Its antigen is not identified.

Sequencing of TCR beta drew on CD8+ and CD4+ T cells from blood. Purification of the CD8+ and CD4+ T cells relied on negative isolation, and TEMRA cells underwent FACS enrichment. Findings of the study overall: It was acknowledged in the study that the number of individuals who were included in its TCR sequencing and HLA analysis was relatively small.

Sequencing used CD8+ T cells from PBMCs. The chain combines TRBV4-1 with TRBJ2-7, with D possibly TRBD2 on 5 matching bases. This TCR was recovered from a human donor with multiple sclerosis. CDR3: CASSPFKTGRHEQYF. CDR3 DNA: TGCGCCAGCAGCCCTTTTAAGACGGGGAGACACGAGCAGTACTTC.